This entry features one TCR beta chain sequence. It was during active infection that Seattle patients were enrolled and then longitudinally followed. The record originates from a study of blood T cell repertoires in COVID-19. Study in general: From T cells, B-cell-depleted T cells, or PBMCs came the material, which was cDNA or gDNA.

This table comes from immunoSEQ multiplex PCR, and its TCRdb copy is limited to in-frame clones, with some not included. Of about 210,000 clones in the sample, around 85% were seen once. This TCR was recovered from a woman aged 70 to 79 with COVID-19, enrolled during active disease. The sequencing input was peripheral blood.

The CDR3 DNA follows: TGTGCCACCAGTGATACAACAGGGGATTACCACGAGCAGTACTTC. It translates to CATSDTTGDYHEQYF. The V gene is TRBV24-1, the J gene TRBJ2-7; 7 bases are a match to TRBD1. V was pared by 3 bases and J by 5 bases, with 9 bases of the junction left unmatched. CDR1 KGHDR and CDR2 SFDVKD come from the germline V gene. The CDR3 covers 15 residues.